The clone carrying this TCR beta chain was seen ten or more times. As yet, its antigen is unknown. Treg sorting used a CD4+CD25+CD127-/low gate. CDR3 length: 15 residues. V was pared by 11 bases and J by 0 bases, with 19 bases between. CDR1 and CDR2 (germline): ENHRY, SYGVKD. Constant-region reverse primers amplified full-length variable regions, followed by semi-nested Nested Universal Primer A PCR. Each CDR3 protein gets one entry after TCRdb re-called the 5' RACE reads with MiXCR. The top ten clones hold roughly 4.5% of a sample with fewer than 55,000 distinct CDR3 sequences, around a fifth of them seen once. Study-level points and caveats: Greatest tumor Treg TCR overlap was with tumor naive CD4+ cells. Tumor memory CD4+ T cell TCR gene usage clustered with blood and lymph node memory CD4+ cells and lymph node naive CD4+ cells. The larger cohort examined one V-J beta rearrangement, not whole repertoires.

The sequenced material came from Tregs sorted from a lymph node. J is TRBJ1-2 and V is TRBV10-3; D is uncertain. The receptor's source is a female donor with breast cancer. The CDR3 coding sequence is TGTGCCCACAAGGCCGTTGGAGAAGCTAACTATGGCTACACCTTC. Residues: CAHKAVGEANYGYTF.